This T cell receptor (beta chain) was sequenced for a study of blood T cell repertoires in COVID-19. Study background: Sources were T cells, B-cell-depleted T cells, or PBMCs; the material itself was cDNA or gDNA.

Study processing details: For nucleated cells, counts were estimated from reference gene primer amplification. Method: immunoSEQ multiplex PCR; TCRdb's copy keeps in-frame clones and lacks some. That table gives V, J and clone size, and the DNA gave D and trimming. This repertoire shows tens of thousands of clones, roughly 86% found once; its top ten account for just over 20%. CDR3 length: 13 amino acids. CDR1 and CDR2 from the germline V gene are SQVTM and ANQGSEA. V was pared by 4 bases and J by 7 bases, with 14 bases between. Sequences were obtained from peripheral blood. This chain joins TRBV29-1 and TRBJ2-1; D is perhaps TRBD1 (5 bases). The receptor was derived from a human donor in a cohort sampled during active COVID-19. CDR3 sequence reads: CSVGQWGSNEQFF. CDR3 DNA sequence: TGCAGCGTTGGACAGTGGGGCTCAAATGAGCAGTTCTTC.